These T cell receptor beta chains were read from a single sample in a study of cytomegalovirus exposure and HLA in healthy donors. Libraries were prepared by immunoSEQ multiplex PCR; TCRdb keeps only in-frame clonotypes and omits some of them. The table shows 99,000 or so clones, with around 74% occurring only once. The sample taken for sequencing was PBMCs. The receptors derive from a man aged 40-49 years in good health and CMV-seronegative. Each CDR3 is given with its conserved first and last residue. A D gene is named only where the DNA matches it firmly. Only some rows state a clone size, as once, few, many or a class for expanded clones.

>-|TRBV28|TRBJ1-4|-
TGTGCCAGCAGTTTAGGAGGGGTCTCTAATGAAAAACTGTTTTTT
CASSLGGVSNEKLFF
>-|TRBV15|TRBJ1-5|-
TGTGCCACCAGCAGAGATAGGGACGGGAGGCAGCCCCAGCATTTT
CATSRDRDGRQPQHF
>TRBD2|TRBV15|TRBJ2-7|-
TGTGCCACCAGCAGGCCGACTAGCGGGTCATACGAGCAGTACTTC
CATSRPTSGSYEQYF
>-|TRBV21-1|TRBJ2-7|-
TGTGCCAGCAGCAAATGGGGGGAGAAGACCGAGCAGTACTTC
CASSKWGEKTEQYF
>TRBD1|TRBV2|TRBJ2-5|few
TGTGCCAGCAAAGTTGGACAGGGAGCGACCCAGTACTTC
CASKVGQGATQYF
>TRBD2|TRBV6-1|TRBJ2-7|once
TGTGCCAGCAGTGAGGGACTAGCGGGAGTTTTCGAGCAGTACTTC
CASSEGLAGVFEQYF
>-|TRBV6-5|TRBJ1-6|few
TGTGCCAGCAGTTACTCCGCGGGATCCTATAATTCACCCCTCCACTTT
CASSYSAGSYNSPLHF
>-|TRBV11-2|TRBJ2-7|-
TGTGCCAGCAGCTCCCCGACAGACCACTACGAGCAGTACTTC
CASSSPTDHYEQYF
>TRBD1|TRBV29-1|TRBJ2-4|-
TGCAGCGTTGAAGTCGGGCAGGGGGCTCTTCAGTACTTC
CSVEVGQGALQYF
>-|TRBV30|TRBJ2-7|few
TGTGCCTGGAGTCTGGGACTCGAGACCTACGAGCAGTACTTC
CAWSLGLETYEQYF
>-|TRBV28|TRBJ1-1|-
TGTGCCAGCAGTCCCCTCGCGAGGAACACTGAAGCTTTCTTT
CASSPLARNTEAFF
>-|TRBV15|TRBJ1-5|-
TGTGCCACCAGCAGAGGACGGGGGGCCGGCAATCAGCCCCAGCATTTT
CATSRGRGAGNQPQHF
>TRBD2|TRBV19|TRBJ2-1|-
TGTGCCAGTAGTATCTCGGGCGGGAGGTTCTCCTACAATGAGCAGTTCTTC
CASSISGGRFSYNEQFF
>-|TRBV5-6|TRBJ1-3|-
TGTGCCAGCAGAACAGATTCGGACACCTCTGGAAACACCATATATTTT
CASRTDSDTSGNTIYF
>TRBD1|TRBV7-9|TRBJ1-1|-
TGTGCCAGCAGCTTGGACAGGGGGAAGTCTGAAGCTTTCTTT
CASSLDRGKSEAFF
>-|TRBV29-1|TRBJ2-7|-
TGCAGCGTTGCCCTTCGGGGAGGCGAGCAGTACTTC
CSVALRGGEQYF